A single sample is the source of the 29 T cell receptor beta chains below, sequenced in a study of T cell repertoires in cytomegalovirus infection. For these TCRs, the target antigens are not known. TCRdb fed the reads into MiXCR, producing one record per CDR3 protein. In the table there are tens of thousands of distinct CDR3 sequences, 20% of which are singletons. The sample consisted of CD8+ T cells from cultured PBMCs, taken from culture after CMV antigen stimulation. These receptors were taken from a human donor in good health (CMV status not recorded). Some clones in this sample may be carry-over from other donors' samples.

V gene TRBV14 combines with J gene TRBJ2-7, with a weak D call TRBD2 (6 bases). There are 17 residues in the CDR3. The V gene's germline CDR1 is SGHDN and CDR2 FVKESK. The V end was cut by 0 bases, the J end by 0 bases, with 15 bases between. The CDR3 sequence is CASSQDPTRRDSYEQYF. The CDR3 coding sequence is TGTGCCAGCAGCCAAGACCCCACCCGGCGGGACTCCTACGAGCAGTACTTC.

The chain combines TRBV6-2 or TRBV6-3 with TRBJ1-1; D gene ambiguous. Per the germline V gene, CDR1 is MNHEY and CDR2 is SVGEGT. The V and J ends lost 3 bases and 1 base respectively, with 12 bases between them. The length of the CDR3 is 15 residues. CDR3 region: CASSYVFSGNTEAFF. DNA for the CDR3: TGTGCCAGCAGTTATGTTTTTTCAGGGAACACTGAAGCTTTCTTT.

This clonotype is a singleton in its sample. The chain couples TRBV7-4 to TRBJ2-1, with D unclear. The germline V gene encodes CDR1 SGHVT and CDR2 SQSDAQ. The CDR3 sequence is 11 residues long. V lost 5 bases to trimming and J lost 9 bases, with 8 bases between them. CDR3: CASSRSPEQFF. The CDR3 DNA reads TGTGCCAGCAGCCGGTCTCCTGAGCAGTTCTTC.

In its sample, this clonotype was seen a few times. J is TRBJ2-7 and V is TRBV7-9; D call uncertain. V shed 5 bases and J shed 2 bases, with 10 bases lying between them. The CDR3 spans 13 residues. From germline, CDR1 is SEHNR and CDR2 FQNEAQ (reference sequence). The CDR3 loop reads CASSTGLTYEQYF. For the CDR3, the DNA is TGTGCCAGCAGCACGGGTCTAACCTACGAGCAGTACTTC.

CDR3 amino acids: CASSLGDSIYEQYF. In nucleotides, the CDR3 is TGTGCCAGCAGTCTGGGGGACAGCATCTACGAGCAGTACTTC. The chain combines TRBV6-2 or TRBV6-3 with TRBJ2-7; 7 bases match TRBD1. The CDR3 is 14 amino acids. The J segment lost 3 bases and the V segment lost 5 bases, leaving 7 bases of the junction unmatched. Germline CDR1 and CDR2: MNHEY and SVGEGT.

This clonotype was observed at least ten times. The chain joins TRBV11-2 to TRBJ2-2; D is uncertain. Germline V lookup: CDR1 SGHAT, CDR2 FQNNGV. Trimming stripped 3 bases from V and 4 bases from J, with 6 bases between. The CDR3 is 13 residues long. DNA of the CDR3: TGTGCCAGCAGCTTGGTTACCACCGGGGAGCTGTTTTTT. Translating it yields CASSLVTTGELFF. The full variable domain, in which reference TRBV11-2 and TRBJ2-2 provide the parts outside the CDR3, is EAGVAQSPRYKIIEKRQSVAFWCNPISGHATLYWYQQILGQGPKLLIQFQNNGVVDDSQLPKDRFSAERLKGVDSTLKIQPAKLEDSAVYLCASSLVTTGELFFGEGSRLTVL.

The CDR3 coding sequence is TGTGCCAGCAGCGGACAGGGCCTCCTGGTCTACGAGCAGTACTTC. The encoded protein is CASSGQGLLVYEQYF. The rearrangement links TRBV7-9 to TRBJ2-7; TRBD1 agrees at 8 bases. V was clipped by 5 bases and J by 3 bases; unmatched bases: 9. Germline V gene sequence: CDR1 SEHNR, CDR2 FQNEAQ (reference sequence). There are 15 residues in the CDR3.

This chain links TRBV5-1 with TRBJ2-5; 14 positions agree with TRBD2. The CDR3 covers 16 residues. CDR1 and CDR2 from the germline V gene are SGHRS and YFSETQ. V shed 4 bases, J shed 4 bases, and the junction held 6 bases outside the gene matches. The CDR3 sequence: CASSPGLAGGSETQYF. DNA of the CDR3: TGCGCCAGCAGCCCCGGACTAGCGGGAGGCTCAGAGACCCAGTACTTC.

This clonotype has just a few counts. The rearrangement joins TRBV29-1 to TRBJ1-1; D may be TRBD1 (5 bases). The CDR3 length is 11 residues. The germline gives CDR1 SQVTM, CDR2 ANQGSEA. Trimming took 0 bases from V and 11 from J, leaving 10 bases between them. In nucleotides, the CDR3 is TGCAGCGTTGAAGATAGCAGGGCCGCTTTCTTT. It specifies CSVEDSRAAFF.

V and J are TRBV7-2 and TRBJ1-5, with unresolved D. The CDR3 has 17 amino acids. Trimming pared 5 bases from V and 4 bases from J, leaving 21 bases between. CDR1 and CDR2 from the germline V gene are SGHTA and FQGNSA. CDR3 bases: TGTGCCAGCAGCGCCTCTCGCGGGATTAGTGATAATCAGCCCCAGCATTTT. The encoded protein is CASSASRGISDNQPQHF.

In its sample, this clonotype was seen many times. This rearrangement joins TRBV7-8 to TRBJ2-7, with D perhaps TRBD1 (8 bases). Germline-derived CDR1 and CDR2 are SGHVS and FQNEAQ. This CDR3 comprises 16 residues. V lost 5 bases, J lost 6 bases, and 23 bases lay in between. The CDR3, as DNA: TGTGCCAGCAGCCTTCCCGGTTACAGGGGGGGTGGCGAGCAGTACTTC. Protein: CASSLPGYRGGGEQYF.

This clonotype is labeled medium-sized (0.01 to 0.1%). The CDR3 DNA reads TGTGCCAGCAGCCCTAGTGGACAGGGAAACTCACCCCTCCACTTT. Translating gives CASSPSGQGNSPLHF. The chain recombines TRBV7-2 with TRBJ1-6, with 8 bases fitting TRBD1. Per germline, CDR1 SGHTA and CDR2 FQGNSA. The CDR3 has 15 residues. The V and J ends lost 5 bases and 10 bases, in that order; junction bases with no gene match: 10.

The chain has TRBV6-2 or TRBV6-3 and TRBJ2-7; 7 positions agree with TRBD1. Germline V gene lookup returns CDR1 MNHEY and CDR2 SVGEGT. The CDR3 has 14 residues. With V trimmed by 0 bases and J by 7 bases, 6 bases remained unmatched. The CDR3 coding sequence is TGTGCCAGCAGTTACTCCGGGACAGCAGCAGAGCAGTACTTC. Translated: CASSYSGTAAEQYF.

This clonotype has more than one count but fewer than ten. The V and J genes are TRBV6-2 or TRBV6-3 and TRBJ1-2, with D tentatively TRBD1 (5 bases). Germline V gene lookup returns CDR1 MNHEY and CDR2 SVGEGT. CDR3 length: 15 residues. Trimming removed 2 bases from V and 3 bases from J, with 13 bases in between. CDR3 sequence: CASSYAPGQDYGYTF. The CDR3 coding sequence is TGTGCCAGCAGTTACGCGCCAGGACAAGACTATGGCTACACCTTC.

This clonotype was counted at least ten times. The chain links TRBV15 to TRBJ2-1; 8 bases line up with TRBD1. After removal of 5 bases from V and 8 bases from J, the junction contained 2 bases not matched to a gene. The CDR3 extends over 12 amino acids. The germline V gene encodes CDR1 LNHNV and CDR2 YYDKDF (reference sequence). This chain's CDR3 is CATSRGQDEQFF. The DNA for the CDR3 is TGTGCCACCAGCCGGGGACAGGATGAGCAGTTCTTC.

The chain joins TRBV12-5 to TRBJ2-7; the D gene is possibly TRBD2 (7 bases). CDR3 length: 13 residues. The germline V and J ends were trimmed by 7 bases and 6 bases, with 16 bases remaining between them. Germline V gene sequence: CDR1 LGHNT, CDR2 FRNRAP. CDR3 coding DNA: TGTGCTAGTGCCCTACACCGGGGGGCCGAGCAGTACTTC. Amino acid sequence: CASALHRGAEQYF.

V is TRBV27 and J is TRBJ2-7; 9 bases align to TRBD1. The length of the CDR3 is 15 residues. Trimming removed 3 bases from V and 4 bases from J; junction bases left unmatched: 7. From germline, CDR1 is MNHEY and CDR2 SMNVEV (reference sequence). Here the CDR3 DNA reads TGTGCCAGCAGTTTGGGGGGGACAGGGATTTACGAGCAGTACTTC. Protein sequence: CASSLGGTGIYEQYF.

This clonotype was seen ten or more times. The chain recombines TRBV28 with TRBJ1-6, with 9 bases aligning to TRBD1. V lost 7 bases, J lost 10 bases, and 8 bases stayed unmatched. This CDR3 is 14 amino acids long. Germline V CDR1 and CDR2: MDHEN, SYDVKM. The CDR3 nucleotides read TGTGCCAGCAACTGGGACAGGGCTGGGTCACCCCTCCACTTT. Its translation: CASNWDRAGSPLHF.

This clonotype was observed a few times. The chain employs TRBV7-2 and TRBJ2-7; D gene uncertain. Germline V gives CDR1 SGHTA, CDR2 FQGNSA. CDR3 length: 13 amino acids. V was pared by 6 bases and J by 0 bases, with 9 bases between. As DNA, the CDR3 is TGTGCCAGCAGTGACATGCCCTCCTACGAGCAGTACTTC. Its protein is CASSDMPSYEQYF.

The chain recombines TRBV6-5 with TRBJ2-3; the D gene is possibly TRBD2 (6 bases). Germline CDR1 reads MNHEY; CDR2 reads SVGAGI. Trimming took off 2 bases at V and 1 base at J, with 10 bases between the two ends. The CDR3 is made up of 15 amino acids. The CDR3 loop reads CASSYSPGGTDTQYF. CDR3 DNA: TGTGCCAGCAGTTACAGTCCGGGGGGCACAGATACGCAGTATTTT.

In this sample, this clonotype turned up a few times. The CDR3 loop is CASSLARIPSEGPQETQYF. CDR3 DNA sequence: TGTGCCAGCAGCTTAGCGCGGATTCCTTCAGAAGGGCCCCAAGAGACCCAGTACTTC. V gene TRBV7-8 combines with J gene TRBJ2-5, with D unclear. CDR1 is SGHVS and CDR2 is FQNEAQ in the germline V gene. Between the trimmed V and J ends, which lost 0 bases and 1 base, there was a span of 21 bases. CDR3 length equals 19 residues.

Comments on this clonotype: A much more abundant neighbour one base away suggests this may be a read error. V gene TRBV9 combines with J gene TRBJ2-1; 11 bases fit TRBD2. J was trimmed by 5 bases and V by 3 bases; bases with no gene match: 10. Per germline, CDR1 SGDLS and CDR2 YYNGEE. CDR3 length equals 17 residues. The CDR3 sequence is CASSEGAGTSGHNEQFF. Written as DNA, the CDR3 is TGTGCCAGCAGCGAAGGGGCCGGGACTAGCGGCCACAATGAGCAGTTCTTC.

V and J are TRBV27 and TRBJ2-4, with 8 bases aligning to TRBD1. Germline V gene data show CDR1 as MNHEY and CDR2 as SMNVEV (reference sequence). This CDR3 has 17 amino acids. V was pared by 5 bases and J by 1 base, with 10 bases of the junction left unmatched. Written as DNA, the CDR3 is TGTGCCAGCAGTCTAAAGTCAGGGGGCGCGGCCAAAAACATTCAGTACTTC. Its translation: CASSLKSGGAAKNIQYF.

The chain recombines TRBV27 with TRBJ2-2; no firm D call. The V end lost 6 bases, the J end lost 6 bases, and 14 bases lay between the germline ends. Germline lookup yields CDR1 MNHEY and CDR2 SMNVEV (reference sequence). The CDR3 is made up of 14 amino acids. This chain's CDR3 is CASSPQSFPGELFF. As DNA, the CDR3 is TGTGCCAGCAGCCCCCAAAGTTTTCCCGGGGAGCTGTTTTTT.

The rearrangement links TRBV12-3 or TRBV12-4 to TRBJ2-3; 9 nucleotides match TRBD1. Trimming cost V 6 bases and J 9 bases; bases outside gene matches: 10. This CDR3 comprises 14 residues. CDR3: CASRGGADRGTQYF. The CDR3 DNA follows: TGTGCCAGCAGGGGGGGCGCCGACAGGGGGACGCAGTATTTT.

This clonotype was seen only a few times. The gene calls are TRBV2 and TRBJ1-2; D is unresolved. The CDR3 has 16 amino acids. CDR1 and CDR2 (germline): SNHLY, FYNNEI. Trimming left V 1 base short and J 0 bases short, with 12 bases between. The CDR3 DNA reads TGTGCCAGCAGTGAAGGTGTGGAAAACGCTAACTATGGCTACACCTTC. Translation gives CASSEGVENANYGYTF.

This clonotype was observed a few times. The chain is built from TRBV6-5 and TRBJ2-1; possibly TRBD1 for D (6 bases). CDR1 MNHEY and CDR2 SVGAGI come from the germline V gene. The germline V and J ends were trimmed by 6 bases and 1 base, with 13 bases remaining between them. The CDR3 covers 15 residues. The CDR3 DNA reads as TGTGCCAGCAGCGCCCCGAGGGGGTCCTACAATGAGCAGTTCTTC. Encoded protein: CASSAPRGSYNEQFF.

This clonotype has just a few counts. This chain connects TRBV4-3 to TRBJ2-7; maybe TRBD2 (6 bases). The germline V gene encodes CDR1 LGHNA and CDR2 YSLEER. The CDR3 runs 14 residues. V lost 1 base to trimming and J lost 2 bases, with 9 bases between them. CDR3 amino acids: CASSQARGTYEQYF. In nucleotides, the CDR3 is TGCGCCAGCAGCCAAGCGCGGGGAACCTACGAGCAGTACTTC.

This clonotype was detected only a few times. This sequence joins TRBV7-9 and TRBJ2-7; 7 bases line up with TRBD1. The length of the CDR3 is 12 residues. Germline V gives CDR1 SEHNR, CDR2 FQNEAQ (reference sequence). V dropped 5 bases and J dropped 6; count of bases not matched to a gene: 4. CDR3 sequence reads: CASSDRVFEQYF. The DNA of the CDR3 is TGTGCCAGCAGCGACAGGGTTTTCGAGCAGTACTTC.